The present TCR beta chain was sequenced within a study of T cell responses to AZD1222 COVID-19 vaccine. Sequencing was performed with immunoSEQ multiplex PCR; in TCRdb, only in-frame clones are kept and a portion is missing. The profile shows about 130,000 clones, 75% to 90% of them singletons. With regard to this clone: What it recognizes is unknown.

CDR3 length: 15 amino acids. The ends lost 1 base at V and 5 bases at J; junction bases unmatched: 7. Germline lookup yields CDR1 LGHNA and CDR2 YSLEER. The study, taken as a whole, reports: No day 14 peak samples; only post-peak repertoires were characterized.

The receptor was isolated from an adult in good health. The chain recombines TRBV4-3 with TRBJ1-2, with 7 bases lining up with TRBD1. This specimen was peripheral blood, taken on day 0 of AZD1222 vaccination. The CDR3 sequence: CASSQGQGGRYGYTF. In DNA form, the CDR3 reads TGCGCCAGCAGCCAAGGTCAGGGGGGTCGGTATGGCTACACCTTC.